This T cell receptor (beta chain) stems from a study of glioma-infiltrating T cells after dendritic cell vaccination. In the study overall: Patients had newly diagnosed or recurrent glioblastoma and received dendritic cell vaccines.

This CDR3 is built from 15 residues. From germline, CDR1 is LNHDA and CDR2 SQIVND (reference sequence). Trimming took off 5 bases at V and 4 bases at J, with 16 bases between the two ends. Some clones are missing from TCRdb's copy, which holds only in-frame ones; the method was immunoSEQ multiplex PCR. The sample lists roughly 83,000 clones; 65% to 90% were seen once. Source: blood, taken before dendritic cell vaccination. The genes are TRBV19 and TRBJ2-3, with D maybe TRBD1 (7 bases). This TCR was recovered from a human donor with glioblastoma. DNA for the CDR3: TGTGCCAGTAGTCTTAGACTCAGGGGGGCAGATACGCAGTATTTT. It codes for CASSLRLRGADTQYF.